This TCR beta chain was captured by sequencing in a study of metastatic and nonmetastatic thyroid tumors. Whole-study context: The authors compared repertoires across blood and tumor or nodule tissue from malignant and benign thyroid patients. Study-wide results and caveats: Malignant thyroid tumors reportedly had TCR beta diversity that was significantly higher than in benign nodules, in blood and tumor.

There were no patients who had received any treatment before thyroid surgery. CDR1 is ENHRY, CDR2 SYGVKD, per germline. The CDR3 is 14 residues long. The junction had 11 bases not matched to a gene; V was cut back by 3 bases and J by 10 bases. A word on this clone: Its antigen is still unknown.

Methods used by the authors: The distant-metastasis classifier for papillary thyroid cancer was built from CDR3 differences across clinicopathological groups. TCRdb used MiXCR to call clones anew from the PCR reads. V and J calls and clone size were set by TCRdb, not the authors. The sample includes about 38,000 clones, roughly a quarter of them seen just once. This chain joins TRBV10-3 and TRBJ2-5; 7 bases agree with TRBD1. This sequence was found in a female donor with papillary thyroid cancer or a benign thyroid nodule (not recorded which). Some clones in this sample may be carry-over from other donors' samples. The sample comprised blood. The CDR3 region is CAISETDRLGDQYF. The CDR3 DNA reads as TGTGCCATCAGTGAAACGGACAGGCTCGGGGACCAGTACTTC.